One and the same sample provided the 5 T cell receptor beta chains below, sequenced in a study of blood T cell repertoires in COVID-19. Repertoires were generated with immunoSEQ multiplex PCR, while TCRdb's copy carries only in-frame clones and drops some. Of about half a million clones listed, 70% to 90% are singletons. The sequenced material came from peripheral blood. Receptors originate from a human donor in a cohort sampled during active COVID-19.

The chain employs TRBV5-3 and TRBJ2-1; maybe TRBD2 (6 bases). TRBV5-3 falls under the ORF class, with uncertain function. The CDR3 has 14 amino acids. V was trimmed by 4 bases and J by 8 bases, leaving 16 bases between them. The CDR3 here is CARSPAAGSYEQFF. The CDR3 DNA sequence: TGTGCCAGAAGCCCGGCCGCCGGGAGCTATGAGCAGTTCTTC.

The chain carries TRBV30 and TRBJ1-1; 9 nucleotides match TRBD1. Germline values: CDR1 GTSNPN, CDR2 SVGIG (reference sequence). V lost 5 bases to trimming and J lost 1 base; unmatched junction nucleotides: 5. CDR3 length: 14 amino acids. CDR3 region: CAWGKDRGNTEAFF. The CDR3 nucleotides are TGTGCCTGGGGAAAGGACAGGGGGAACACTGAAGCTTTCTTT.

This clone was found a few times. V usage is TRBV3-1 (or the pseudogene TRBV3-2) and J usage is TRBJ2-7, with a weak D call TRBD1 (6 bases). This CDR3 contains 15 residues. Per germline, CDR1 LGHDT and CDR2 YNNKEL (reference sequence). V was clipped by 3 bases and J by 1 base, with 13 bases between them. CDR3 amino acids: CASSQGHTGSYEQYF. The CDR3 DNA sequence: TGTGCCAGCAGCCAGGGACACACGGGGTCCTACGAGCAGTACTTC.

This rearrangement joins TRBV7-2 to TRBJ1-1; 7 bases align to TRBD1. CDR3 length equals 17 residues. V gave up 2 bases and J gave up 5 bases; unmatched junction bases: 14. Per germline, CDR1 SGHTA and CDR2 FQGNSA. The CDR3 nucleotides read TGTGCCAGCAGCTTATTCGATCCGCGACAGGGAGGTACTGAAGCTTTCTTT. Encoded protein: CASSLFDPRQGGTEAFF.

The chain employs TRBV5-1 and TRBJ1-1; no reliable D call. The CDR3 is 15 amino acids. The germline CDR1 and CDR2 sequences are SGHRS and YFSETQ. Trimming took 1 base from V and 2 from J, leaving 12 bases between them. CDR3 nucleotides: TGCGCCAGCAGCTTGACGATCTCCGGTAACACTGAAGCTTTCTTT. This gives the protein CASSLTISGNTEAFF.